This TCR beta chain is drawn from a study of OX40 agonist ivuxolimab in advanced cancers. The germline V and J ends were trimmed by 6 bases and 6 bases, with 15 bases remaining between them. CDR1 and CDR2 from the germline V gene are MDHEN and SYDVKM. The CDR3 is 14 amino acids. Only in-frame clones appear in the TCRdb table, and some are missing; sequencing was by immunoSEQ multiplex PCR. This table has approximately 63,000 clones, 75% to 85% appearing once. This receptor was identified in an adult with an advanced solid tumor such as melanoma, head and neck, liver or kidney cancer. The chain joins TRBV28 to TRBJ1-5, with D unclear. This specimen consisted of CD4+ or CD8+ T cells sorted from blood, obtained in a trial of the OX40 agonist ivuxolimab. CDR3 nucleotide sequence: TGTGCCAGCAGGGCAACCTCAGGTGCTCAGCCCCAGCATTTT. Amino acid sequence: CASRATSGAQPQHF.